The sequence of this TCR beta chain was determined in a study of T cells in localized non-small cell lung cancer. TCRdb's copy holds only in-frame clones and misses some; the assay was immunoSEQ multiplex PCR. The table shows some 25,000 clones, with more than 75% occurring only once. Findings and limits, study-wide: Uninvolved adjacent lung showed peak T cell clonality, exceeding tumor. Detection in adjacent lung was observed for a median roughly 55 of the top 100 tumor clones.

V was cut by 0 bases and J by 5 bases, with 10 bases left in between. The CDR3 runs to 15 residues. Germline V gives CDR1 MNHEY, CDR2 SVGAGI. Comments on this clone: Its cognate antigen is unknown.

The V gene is TRBV6-5, the J gene TRBJ1-4; a weak D match, TRBD1 (5 bases). Material: PBMCs, obtained before any cancer treatment. The TCR was taken from a man between 40 and 75 years old with stage II lung adenocarcinoma. This CDR3 reads CASSYSFTGNEKLFF. The CDR3 DNA sequence: TGTGCCAGCAGTTACTCATTTACAGGAAATGAAAAACTGTTTTTT.